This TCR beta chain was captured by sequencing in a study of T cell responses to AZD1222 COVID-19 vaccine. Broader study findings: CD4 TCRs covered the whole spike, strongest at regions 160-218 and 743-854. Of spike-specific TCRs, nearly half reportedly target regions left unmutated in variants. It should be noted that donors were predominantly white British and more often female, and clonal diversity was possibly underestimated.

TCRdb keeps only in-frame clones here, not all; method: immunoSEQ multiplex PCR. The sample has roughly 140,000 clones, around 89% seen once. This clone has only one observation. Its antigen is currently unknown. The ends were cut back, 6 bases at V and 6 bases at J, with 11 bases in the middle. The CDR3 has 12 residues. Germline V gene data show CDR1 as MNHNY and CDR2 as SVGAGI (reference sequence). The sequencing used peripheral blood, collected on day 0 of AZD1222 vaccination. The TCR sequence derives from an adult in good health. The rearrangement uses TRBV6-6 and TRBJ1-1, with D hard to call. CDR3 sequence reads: CASRDSRAEAFF. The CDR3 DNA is TGTGCCAGCAGAGATTCGAGGGCTGAAGCTTTCTTT.